These 18 T cell receptor beta chains came from one sample sequenced in a study of CD4+ T cells in melanoma. TCRdb's copy holds only in-frame clones and misses some; the assay was immunoSEQ multiplex PCR. This table has around 100,000 clones, roughly 90% appearing once. Sequences were obtained from peripheral blood. Receptor source: a human donor with melanoma.

The V gene is TRBV7-3, the J gene TRBJ2-1; no clear D. CDR1 and CDR2 (germline): SGHTA, FQGTGA. This CDR3 comprises 14 residues. Trimming removed 6 bases from V and 4 bases from J, with 13 bases in between. CDR3: CASSEKPGYNEQFF. DNA of the CDR3: TGTGCCAGCAGTGAGAAACCCGGATACAATGAGCAGTTCTTC.

Written as DNA, the CDR3 is TGTGCCAGCAGCCAGAGTAGGGGTAATGAGCAGTTCTTC. Encoded protein: CASSQSRGNEQFF. The rearrangement joins TRBV14 to TRBJ2-1, with D perhaps TRBD1 (5 bases). Trimming left V 3 bases short and J 7 bases short, with 10 bases between. The germline V gene encodes CDR1 SGHDN and CDR2 FVKESK. This CDR3 region has 13 residues.

The V call is TRBV7-3, the J call TRBJ2-1, with 9 bases that match TRBD2. Trimming cost V 4 bases and J 4 bases; bases outside gene matches: 5. Germline loops: CDR1 SGHTA, CDR2 FQGTGA. The CDR3 is made up of 15 amino acids. The DNA for the CDR3 is TGTGCCAGCAGCTCGGGACTAGCCGGGTACAATGAGCAGTTCTTC. Translated: CASSSGLAGYNEQFF.

This clone was seen only once. This chain joins TRBV27 and TRBJ1-6; D unresolved. The CDR3 contains 14 residues. Trimming stripped 2 bases from V and 8 bases from J, with 10 bases between. Germline CDR1 reads MNHEY; CDR2 reads SMNVEV (reference sequence). The CDR3 DNA reads as TGTGCCAGCAGTTTAAGAGGGCTCGATTCACCCCTCCACTTT. It translates to CASSLRGLDSPLHF.

This chain connects TRBV14 to TRBJ2-3; D is perhaps TRBD2 (6 bases). The length of the CDR3 is 16 residues. Germline CDR1 is SGHDN and CDR2 is FVKESK. The germline V and J ends were trimmed by 4 bases and 0 bases, with 14 bases remaining between them. The CDR3 sequence is CASSPYSGSSTDTQYF. CDR3 sequence (DNA): TGTGCCAGCAGCCCATATAGCGGCTCTAGCACAGATACGCAGTATTTT.

The chain links TRBV27 to TRBJ1-2; D uncertain. V gave up 0 bases and J gave up 2 bases, with 7 bases separating them. The CDR3 sequence is 14 residues long. Germline-derived CDR1 and CDR2 are MNHEY and SMNVEV (reference sequence). The CDR3 DNA reads TGTGCCAGCAGTTTATCGCGGCGGAACTATGGCTACACCTTC. It translates to CASSLSRRNYGYTF.

The chain uses TRBV4-2 and TRBJ1-2; D is undetermined. There are 14 residues in the CDR3. V was trimmed by 1 base and J by 4 bases, leaving 10 bases between them. In germline, CDR1 is LGHNA, CDR2 YNFKEQ. The chain's CDR3 is CASSQVPQSYGYTF. CDR3 nucleotide sequence: TGTGCCAGCAGCCAAGTTCCGCAGAGCTATGGCTACACCTTC.

Only a few counts were recorded for this clone. V is TRBV7-9 and J is TRBJ1-2, with D tentatively TRBD1 (5 bases). V lost 3 bases and J lost 4, with 12 bases in between. Germline-derived CDR1 and CDR2 are SEHNR and FQNEAQ (reference sequence). The CDR3 length is 14 residues. This CDR3 reads CASSLPGDAYGYTF. As DNA, the CDR3 is TGTGCCAGCAGCTTGCCGGGGGACGCCTATGGCTACACCTTC.

The V gene is TRBV7-7, the J gene TRBJ2-7; D could derive from TRBD1 or TRBD2 (6 bases each). Germline CDR1 is SSHAT and CDR2 is FNYEAQ (reference sequence). The CDR3 is 15 amino acids. V shed 5 bases and J shed 6 bases, with 20 bases lying between them. The CDR3 here is CASSPKGGGYSEQYF. The CDR3 coding sequence is TGTGCCAGCAGCCCGAAGGGGGGCGGATACTCCGAGCAGTACTTC.

The rearrangement links TRBV5-1 to TRBJ2-6, with D uncertain. Germline V gene sequence: CDR1 SGHRS, CDR2 YFSETQ. V was pared by 4 bases and J by 2 bases, with 13 bases between. The CDR3 covers 16 residues. The CDR3 nucleotides read TGCGCCAGCAGCCCGCGAGGCCCGACTGGGGCCAACGTCCTGACTTTC. Translation gives CASSPRGPTGANVLTF.

The CDR3 region is CASSLRGVGGYYGYTF. The CDR3 DNA sequence: TGTGCCAGCAGTTTAAGGGGAGTGGGGGGCTACTATGGCTACACCTTC. V usage is TRBV27 and J usage is TRBJ1-2; the D gene is possibly TRBD1 (6 bases). The CDR3 is made up of 16 amino acids. Germline assignment: CDR1 MNHEY and CDR2 SMNVEV (reference sequence). V lost 2 bases and J lost 3, with 16 bases in between.

The rearrangement joins TRBV6-6 to TRBJ2-7, with D possibly matching TRBD1 (5 bases). The V end lost 6 bases, the J end lost 3 bases, and 9 bases lay between the germline ends. CDR1 is MNHNY, CDR2 SVGAGI, per germline (reference sequence). The CDR3 is 12 residues long. For the CDR3, the DNA is TGTGCCAGCAGGATCCAGGGCTACGAGCAGTACTTC. It translates to CASRIQGYEQYF.

In regard to this clone: Additional DNA sequences in this sample encode the identical CDR3. The J gene is TRBJ1-2, the V gene TRBV30; D is unresolved. V was clipped by 0 bases and J by 8 bases, with 19 bases between them. The CDR3 length is 15 residues. The germline V gene has CDR1 GTSNPN and CDR2 SVGIG (reference sequence). CDR3 sequence reads: CAWSVNSGPYGGYTF. The CDR3, as DNA: TGTGCCTGGAGTGTAAATTCAGGACCCTATGGGGGCTACACCTTC.

The V call is TRBV5-5, the J call TRBJ1-2, with 8 bases matching TRBD1. V gave up 0 bases and J gave up 6 bases; unmatched junction bases: 7. The CDR3 has 15 residues. Per germline, CDR1 SGHKS and CDR2 YYEKEE (reference sequence). In DNA, the CDR3 is TGTGCCAGCAGCTTGGGAAGGACAGGGTACGATGGCTACACCTTC. It codes for CASSLGRTGYDGYTF.

This chain links TRBV5-1 with TRBJ2-1; the D gene is possibly TRBD2 (5 bases). This CDR3 has 15 residues. Germline CDR1 and CDR2: SGHRS and YFSETQ. The V end lost 5 bases, the J end lost 7 bases, and 19 bases lay between the germline ends. CDR3 amino acids: CASSPELARSNEQFF. The CDR3, as DNA: TGCGCCAGCAGTCCTGAGTTAGCGCGGTCAAATGAGCAGTTCTTC. Using reference TRBV5-1 and TRBJ2-1 for the parts outside the CDR3, the full variable domain is KAGVTQTPRYLIKTRGQQVTLSCSPISGHRSVSWYQQTPGQGLQFLFEYFSETQRNKGNFPGRFSGRQFSNSRSEMNVSTLELGDSALYLCASSPELARSNEQFFGPGTRLTVL.

The rearrangement links TRBV28 to TRBJ1-1; D might be TRBD1 (6 bases). Germline V gene sequence: CDR1 MDHEN, CDR2 SYDVKM. The ends were cut back, 8 bases at V and 4 bases at J, with 20 bases in the middle. CDR3 length equals 15 residues. CDR3 sequence reads: CASSTKVRGPTEAFF. DNA for the CDR3: TGTGCCAGCTCAACAAAAGTACGGGGGCCCACTGAAGCTTTCTTT.

J is TRBJ2-2 and V is TRBV10-2, with D unclear. The V gene lost 7 bases and the J gene lost 3 bases, with 3 bases spanning the gap. Germline loops: CDR1 WSHSY, CDR2 SAAADI. The CDR3 is 11 residues long. CDR3 DNA sequence: TGCGCCAGCACCCACACCGGGGAGCTGTTTTTT. This translates into CASTHTGELFF.

There are a few counts of this clone. The chain joins TRBV6-5 to TRBJ1-5; D may be TRBD1 (5 bases). This CDR3 region has 15 residues. The V and J ends lost 0 bases and 6 bases respectively, with 12 bases between them. The germline V gene encodes CDR1 MNHEY and CDR2 SVGAGI. CDR3 DNA: TGTGCCAGCAGTTACTCGCGGCAGAGGGGTCAGCCCCAGCATTTT. As protein: CASSYSRQRGQPQHF.